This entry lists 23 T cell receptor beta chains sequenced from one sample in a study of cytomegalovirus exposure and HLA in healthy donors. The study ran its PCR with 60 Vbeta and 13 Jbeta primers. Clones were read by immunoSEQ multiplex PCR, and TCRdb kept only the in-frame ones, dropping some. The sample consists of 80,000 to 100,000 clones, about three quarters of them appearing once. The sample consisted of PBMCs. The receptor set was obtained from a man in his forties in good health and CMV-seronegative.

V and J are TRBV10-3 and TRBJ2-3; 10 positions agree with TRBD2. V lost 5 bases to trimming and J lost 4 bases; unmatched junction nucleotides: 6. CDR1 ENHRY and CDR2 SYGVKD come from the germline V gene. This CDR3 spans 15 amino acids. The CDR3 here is CAISWASGGSDTQYF. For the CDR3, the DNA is TGTGCCATCAGTTGGGCTAGCGGGGGCTCAGATACGCAGTATTTT.

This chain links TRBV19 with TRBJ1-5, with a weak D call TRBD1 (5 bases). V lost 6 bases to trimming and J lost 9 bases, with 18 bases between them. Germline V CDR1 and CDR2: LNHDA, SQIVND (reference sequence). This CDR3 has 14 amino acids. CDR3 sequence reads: CASSGGKGVMPQHF. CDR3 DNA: TGTGCCAGTAGCGGGGGGAAAGGGGTCATGCCCCAGCATTTT.

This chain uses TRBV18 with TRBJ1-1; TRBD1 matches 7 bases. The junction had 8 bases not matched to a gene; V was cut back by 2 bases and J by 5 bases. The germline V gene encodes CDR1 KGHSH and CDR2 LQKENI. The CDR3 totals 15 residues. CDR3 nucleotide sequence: TGTGCCAGCTCACCAAGTTCAGGGGGTCGGACTGAAGCTTTCTTT. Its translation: CASSPSSGGRTEAFF.

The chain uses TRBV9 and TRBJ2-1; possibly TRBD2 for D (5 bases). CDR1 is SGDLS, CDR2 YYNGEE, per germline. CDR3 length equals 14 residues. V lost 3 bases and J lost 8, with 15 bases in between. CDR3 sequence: CASSGMEAGDEQFF. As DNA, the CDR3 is TGTGCCAGCAGCGGGATGGAGGCGGGCGATGAGCAGTTCTTC.

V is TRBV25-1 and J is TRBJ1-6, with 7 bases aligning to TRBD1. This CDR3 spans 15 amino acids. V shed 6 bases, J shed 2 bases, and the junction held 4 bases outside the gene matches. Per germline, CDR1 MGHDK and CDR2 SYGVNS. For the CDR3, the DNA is TGTGCCAGCAGGAGGACAGGAGCCTATAATTCACCCCTCCACTTT. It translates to CASRRTGAYNSPLHF.

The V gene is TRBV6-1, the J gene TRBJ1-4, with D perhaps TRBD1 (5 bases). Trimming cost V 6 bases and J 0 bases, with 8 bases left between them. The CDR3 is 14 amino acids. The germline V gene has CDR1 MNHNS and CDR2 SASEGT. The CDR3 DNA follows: TGTGCCAGCAGAGAGACAGCAACTAATGAAAAACTGTTTTTT. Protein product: CASRETATNEKLFF.

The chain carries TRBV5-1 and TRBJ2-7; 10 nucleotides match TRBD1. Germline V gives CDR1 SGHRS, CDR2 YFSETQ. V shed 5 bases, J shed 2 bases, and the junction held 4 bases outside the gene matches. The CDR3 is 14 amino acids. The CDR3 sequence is CASRYDRGPYEQYF. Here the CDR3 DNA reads TGCGCCAGCAGATACGACAGGGGGCCCTACGAGCAGTACTTC.

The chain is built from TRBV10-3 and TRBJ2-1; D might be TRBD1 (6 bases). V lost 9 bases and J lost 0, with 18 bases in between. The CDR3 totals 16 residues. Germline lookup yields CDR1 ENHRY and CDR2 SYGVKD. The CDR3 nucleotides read TGTGCCATAGAGGGTCAGGGGAGAACCTCCTACAATGAGCAGTTCTTC. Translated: CAIEGQGRTSYNEQFF.

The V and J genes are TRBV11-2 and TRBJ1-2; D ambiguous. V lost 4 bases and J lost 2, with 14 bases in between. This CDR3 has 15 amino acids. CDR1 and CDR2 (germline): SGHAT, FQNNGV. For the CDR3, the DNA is TGTGCCAGCAGCTGGGTCAGGATACCCAACTATGGCTACACCTTC. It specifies CASSWVRIPNYGYTF.

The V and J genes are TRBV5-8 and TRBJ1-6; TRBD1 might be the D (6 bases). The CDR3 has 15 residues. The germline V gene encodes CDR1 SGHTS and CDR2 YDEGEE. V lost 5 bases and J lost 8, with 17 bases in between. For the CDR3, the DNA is TGTGCCAGCAGTTACCGACAGGCCGGCGATTCACCCCTCCACTTT. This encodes CASSYRQAGDSPLHF.

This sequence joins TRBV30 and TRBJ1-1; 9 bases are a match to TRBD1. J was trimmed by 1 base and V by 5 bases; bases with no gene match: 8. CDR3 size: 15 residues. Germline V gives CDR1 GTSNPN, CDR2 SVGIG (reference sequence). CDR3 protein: CAWEKETGGNTEAFF. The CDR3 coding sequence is TGTGCCTGGGAAAAAGAGACAGGGGGGAACACTGAAGCTTTCTTT.

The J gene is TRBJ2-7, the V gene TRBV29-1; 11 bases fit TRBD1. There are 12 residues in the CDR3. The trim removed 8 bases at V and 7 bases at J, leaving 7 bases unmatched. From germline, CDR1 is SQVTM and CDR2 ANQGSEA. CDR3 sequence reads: CSISGTGGEQYF. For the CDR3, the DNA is TGCAGCATATCCGGGACAGGGGGAGAGCAGTACTTC.

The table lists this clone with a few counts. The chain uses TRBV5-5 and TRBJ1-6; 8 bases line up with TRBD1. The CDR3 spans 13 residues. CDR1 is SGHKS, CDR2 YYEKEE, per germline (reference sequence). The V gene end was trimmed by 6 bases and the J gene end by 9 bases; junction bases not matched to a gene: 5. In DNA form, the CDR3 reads TGTGCCAGCAACTTACAGGGGGTTTCACCCCTCCACTTT. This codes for CASNLQGVSPLHF.

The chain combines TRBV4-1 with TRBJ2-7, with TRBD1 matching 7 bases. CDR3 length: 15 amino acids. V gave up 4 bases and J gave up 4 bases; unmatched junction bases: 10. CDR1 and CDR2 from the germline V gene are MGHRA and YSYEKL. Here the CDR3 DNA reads TGCGCCAGCAGCCTAATACCGGGACAGATTTACGAGCAGTACTTC. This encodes CASSLIPGQIYEQYF.

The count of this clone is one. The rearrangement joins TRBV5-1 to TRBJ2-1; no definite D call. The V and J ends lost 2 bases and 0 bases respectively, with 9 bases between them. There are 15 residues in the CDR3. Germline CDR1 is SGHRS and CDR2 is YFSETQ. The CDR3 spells CASSLLRSSYNEQFF. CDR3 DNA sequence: TGCGCCAGCAGCTTACTGCGGAGCTCCTACAATGAGCAGTTCTTC.

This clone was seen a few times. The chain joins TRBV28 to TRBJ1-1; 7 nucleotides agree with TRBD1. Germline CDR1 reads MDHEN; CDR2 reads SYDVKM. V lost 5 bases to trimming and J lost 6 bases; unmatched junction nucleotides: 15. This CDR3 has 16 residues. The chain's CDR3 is CASSETRGTKFPEAFF. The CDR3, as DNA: TGTGCCAGCAGTGAGACCAGGGGGACAAAGTTCCCTGAAGCTTTCTTT.

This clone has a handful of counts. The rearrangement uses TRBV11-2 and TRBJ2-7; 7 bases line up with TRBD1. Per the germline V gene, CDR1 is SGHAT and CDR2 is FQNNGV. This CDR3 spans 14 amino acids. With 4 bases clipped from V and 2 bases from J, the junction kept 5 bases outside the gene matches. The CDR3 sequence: CASSSKTGTYEQYF. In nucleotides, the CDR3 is TGTGCCAGCAGCTCGAAGACAGGGACCTACGAGCAGTACTTC.

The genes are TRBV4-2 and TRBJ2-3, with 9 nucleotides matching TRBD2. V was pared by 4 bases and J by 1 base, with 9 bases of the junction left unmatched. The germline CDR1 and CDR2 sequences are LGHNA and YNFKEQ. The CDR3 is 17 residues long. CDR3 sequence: CASSPGLASRGTDTQYF. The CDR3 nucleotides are TGTGCCAGCAGCCCGGGACTAGCTTCCCGAGGCACAGATACGCAGTATTTT.

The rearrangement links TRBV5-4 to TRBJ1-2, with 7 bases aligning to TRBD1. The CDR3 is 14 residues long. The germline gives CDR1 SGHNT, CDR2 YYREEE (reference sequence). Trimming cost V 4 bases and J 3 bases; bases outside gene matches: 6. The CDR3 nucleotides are TGTGCCAGCAGCCTAGGGACAGAATACTATGGCTACACCTTC. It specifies CASSLGTEYYGYTF.

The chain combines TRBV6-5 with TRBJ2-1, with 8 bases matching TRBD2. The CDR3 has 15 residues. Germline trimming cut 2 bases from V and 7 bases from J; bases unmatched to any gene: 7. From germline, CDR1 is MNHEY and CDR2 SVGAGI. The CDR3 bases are TGTGCCAGCAGTTACGTGGGACTAGTCCATAATGAGCAGTTCTTC. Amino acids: CASSYVGLVHNEQFF.

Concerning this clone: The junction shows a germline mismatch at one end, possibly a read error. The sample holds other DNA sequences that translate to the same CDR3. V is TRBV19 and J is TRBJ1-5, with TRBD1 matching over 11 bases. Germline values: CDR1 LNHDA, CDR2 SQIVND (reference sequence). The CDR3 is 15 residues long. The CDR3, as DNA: TGTGCCAGTAGTGGGACAGGGGGAAGCAATCAGCCTCAGCATTTT. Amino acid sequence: CASSGTGGSNQPQHF.

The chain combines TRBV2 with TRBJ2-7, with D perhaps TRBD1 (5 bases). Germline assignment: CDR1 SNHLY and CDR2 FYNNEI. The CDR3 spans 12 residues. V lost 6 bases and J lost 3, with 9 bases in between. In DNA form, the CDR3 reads TGTGCCAGCAGAGAACAGGTCTACGAGCAGTACTTC. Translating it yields CASREQVYEQYF.

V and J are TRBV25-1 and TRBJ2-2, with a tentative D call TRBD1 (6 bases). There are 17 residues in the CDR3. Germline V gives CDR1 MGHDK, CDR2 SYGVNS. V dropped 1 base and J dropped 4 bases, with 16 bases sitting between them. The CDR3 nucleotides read TGTGCCAGCAGTGAATCAGCCGGGACATTCATCACCGGGGAGCTGTTTTTT. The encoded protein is CASSESAGTFITGELFF.